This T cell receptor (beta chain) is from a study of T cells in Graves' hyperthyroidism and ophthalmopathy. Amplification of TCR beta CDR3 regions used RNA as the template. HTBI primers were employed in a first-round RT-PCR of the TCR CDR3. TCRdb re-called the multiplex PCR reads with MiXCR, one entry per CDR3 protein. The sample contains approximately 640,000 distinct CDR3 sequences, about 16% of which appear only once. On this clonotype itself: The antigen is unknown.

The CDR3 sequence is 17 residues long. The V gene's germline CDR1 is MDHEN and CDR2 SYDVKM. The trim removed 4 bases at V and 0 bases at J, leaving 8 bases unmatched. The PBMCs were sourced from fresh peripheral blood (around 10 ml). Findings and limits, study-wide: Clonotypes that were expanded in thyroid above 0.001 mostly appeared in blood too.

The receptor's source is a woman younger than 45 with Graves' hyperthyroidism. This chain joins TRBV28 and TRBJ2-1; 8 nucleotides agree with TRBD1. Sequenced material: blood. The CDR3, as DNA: TGTGCCAGCAGTTGGAGGAACAGGGGGAGCTCCTACAATGAGCAGTTCTTC. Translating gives CASSWRNRGSSYNEQFF.